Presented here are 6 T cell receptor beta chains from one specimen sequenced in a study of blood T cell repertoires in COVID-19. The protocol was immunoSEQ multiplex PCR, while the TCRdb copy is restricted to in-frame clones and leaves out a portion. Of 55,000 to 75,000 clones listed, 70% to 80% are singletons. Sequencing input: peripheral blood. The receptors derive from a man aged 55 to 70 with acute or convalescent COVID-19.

CDR3 residues: CASSEHRVDEQYF. DNA for the CDR3: TGTGCCAGCAGTGAACACAGGGTGGACGAGCAGTACTTC. This chain links TRBV6-1 with TRBJ2-7; a possible D gene is TRBD1 (6 bases). V was pared by 2 bases and J by 5 bases, with 10 bases between. CDR1 is MNHNS and CDR2 is SASEGT in the germline V gene. The length of the CDR3 is 13 residues.

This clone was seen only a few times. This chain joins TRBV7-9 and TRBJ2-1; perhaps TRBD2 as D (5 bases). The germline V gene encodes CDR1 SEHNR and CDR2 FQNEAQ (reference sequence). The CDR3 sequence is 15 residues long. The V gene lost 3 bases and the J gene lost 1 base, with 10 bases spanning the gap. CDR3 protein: CASSFTSNSYNEQFF. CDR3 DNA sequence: TGTGCCAGCAGCTTTACTAGTAATTCCTACAATGAGCAGTTCTTC.

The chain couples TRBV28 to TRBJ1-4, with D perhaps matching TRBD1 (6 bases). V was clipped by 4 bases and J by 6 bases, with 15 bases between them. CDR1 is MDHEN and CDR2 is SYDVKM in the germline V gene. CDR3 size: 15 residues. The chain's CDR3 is CASSSFPDSDEKLFF. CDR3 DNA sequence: TGTGCCAGCAGTTCCTTCCCGGACAGTGATGAAAAACTGTTTTTT. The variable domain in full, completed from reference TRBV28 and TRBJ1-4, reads DVKVTQSSRYLVKRTGEKVFLECVQDMDHENMFWYRQDPGLGLRLIYFSYDVKMKEKGDIPEGYSVSREKKERFSLILESASTNQTSMYLCASSSFPDSDEKLFFGSGTQLSVL.

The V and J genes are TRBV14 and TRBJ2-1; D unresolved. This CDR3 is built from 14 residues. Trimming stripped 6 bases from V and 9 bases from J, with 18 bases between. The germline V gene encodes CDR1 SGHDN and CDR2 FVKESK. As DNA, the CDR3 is TGTGCCAGCAGTCATTTCAACTCAGGTGGTGAGCAGTTCTTC. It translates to CASSHFNSGGEQFF.

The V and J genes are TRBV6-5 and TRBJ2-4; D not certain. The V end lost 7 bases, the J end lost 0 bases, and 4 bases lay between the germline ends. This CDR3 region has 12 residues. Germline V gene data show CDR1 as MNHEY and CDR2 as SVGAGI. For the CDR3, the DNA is TGTGCCAGCACGGTAGCCAAAAACATTCAGTACTTC. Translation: CASTVAKNIQYF.

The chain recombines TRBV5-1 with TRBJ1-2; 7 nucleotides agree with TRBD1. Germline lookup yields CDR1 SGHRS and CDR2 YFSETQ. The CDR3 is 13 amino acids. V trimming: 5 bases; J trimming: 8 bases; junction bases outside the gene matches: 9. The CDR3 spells CASSYRDSEGYTF. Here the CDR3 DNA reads TGCGCCAGCAGTTACCGGGACAGTGAAGGCTACACCTTC.